Listed here are 26 T cell receptor beta chains from one sample, sequenced in a study of tissue T cells after allogeneic stem cell transplantation. TCRdb keeps only in-frame clones here, not all; method: immunoSEQ multiplex PCR. The sample shows 40,000 to 50,000 clones, around 66% of them seen only once. Sequenced material: sorted cells pooled from one or two spleens. The receptors here all came from a pool of C57BL/6 mice in good health.

This clone is a singleton in its sample. The genes and germline here are from mouse. Coverage ceases 1 residue before the CDR3 finishes, and the germline J gene fills in the end. This chain uses TRBV5 with TRBJ2-4, with 9 nucleotides matching TRBD2. Germline V gene sequence: CDR1 LGHNA, CDR2 YNLKQL (reference sequence). V dropped 1 base and J dropped 7; count of bases not matched to a gene: 9. This CDR3 is built from 16 residues. The part of the CDR3 DNA that was read is TGTGCCAGCAGCCAAGGGACTGGGGAGGTGGGGCACACCTTGTAC. It translates to CASSQGTGEVGHTLY. The whole CDR3 protein reads CASSQGTGEVGHTLYF.

This clone was detected only once. Gene names follow the mouse nomenclature. Read data end 1 residue before the CDR3 end; the end is taken from the germline J gene. The V call is TRBV13-2, the J call TRBJ2-2; 13 bases map to TRBD2. Germline loops: CDR1 NNHNN, CDR2 SYGAGS (reference sequence). This CDR3 comprises 16 residues. After removal of 3 bases from V and 6 bases from J, the junction contained 5 bases not matched to a gene. The CDR3 region is CASGAGLGGGPGQLYF. Partial CDR3 DNA: TGTGCCAGCGGTGCGGGACTGGGGGGGGGCCCCGGGCAGCTCTAC.

A remark on this clone: Gene names are mouse gene names. The CDR3 end falls 1 residue outside the read, so it is completed with the germline J gene. The rearrangement links TRBV2 to TRBJ2-4; D is perhaps TRBD2 (5 bases). Between the trimmed V and J ends, which lost 0 bases and 6 bases, there was a span of 13 bases. Per germline, CDR1 LGHNA and CDR2 YSYQKL. The CDR3 extends over 15 amino acids. The sequenced part of the CDR3 DNA is TGTGCCAGCAGCCAAGAGGGTGGCTTGGGGAACACCTTGTAC. Protein product: CASSQEGGLGNTLY. The whole CDR3 sequence is CASSQEGGLGNTLYF. Drawing the rest from reference TRBV2 and TRBJ2-4, the complete variable domain is DPKIIQKPKYLVAVTGSEKILICEQYLGHNAMYWYRQSAKKPLEFMFSYSYQKLMDNQTASSRFQPQSSKKNHLDLQITALKPDDSATYFCASSQEGGLGNTLYFGAGTRLSVL.

Concerning this clone itself: The gene names here belong to mouse. From the germline J gene comes the end of the CDR3, since the read stops 1 residue before it. J is TRBJ1-3 and V is TRBV29; D not resolved. The CDR3 is made up of 12 amino acids. V gave up 5 bases and J gave up 2 bases, with 4 bases separating them. The germline gives CDR1 MSHET, CDR2 SYDVDS. This CDR3 is CASSLTGNTLYF. Incomplete CDR3 DNA: TGTGCTAGCAGTCTGACTGGAAATACGCTCTAT.

Comments on this clone: Mouse gene names apply. The CDR3 extends 1 residue past the end of the read, so its final part is completed from the germline J gene. The rearrangement joins TRBV19 to TRBJ2-3, with TRBD2 matching 9 bases. J lost 0 bases, V lost 1 base, and 3 bases had no gene match. CDR3 size: 16 residues. Germline CDR1 FNHDT, CDR2 SITEND (reference sequence). The part of the CDR3 DNA that was read is TGTGCCAGCAGTATACTGGGGGGGGCTAGTGCAGAAACGCTGTAT. Protein sequence: CASSILGGASAETLY. The CDR3 in its entirety is CASSILGGASAETLYF.

Comment on this clone: The gene symbols are mouse symbols. The part of the CDR3 DNA that was read is TGTGCTAGCAGTAGGGACAAAACAGAAGTCTTC. It codes for CASSRDKTEVF. The whole CDR3 sequence reads CASSRDKTEVFF. The gene calls are TRBV17 and TRBJ1-1, with D perhaps matching TRBD1 (5 bases). The read ends 1 residue before the CDR3 terminus; that terminus is restored from the germline J gene. The CDR3 runs to 12 residues. V dropped 3 bases and J dropped 5 bases, with 7 bases sitting between them. Germline-derived CDR1 and CDR2 are MNHDT and YYDKIL. Variable domain in full (rest from reference TRBV17 and TRBJ1-1): DTTVKQNPRYKLARVGKPVNLICSQTMNHDTMYWYQKKPNQAPKLLLFYYDKILNREADTFEKFQSSRPNNSFCSLYIGSAGLEYSAMYLCASSRDKTEVFFGKGTRLTVV.

This clone was seen a few times. Germline and genes here are mouse. Incomplete CDR3 DNA: TGTGCTAGCAGGACTGGGTTCTCCTATGAACAGTAC. It translates to CASRTGFSYEQY. The whole CDR3 reads CASRTGFSYEQYF. V and J are TRBV17 and TRBJ2-7; the match to TRBD2 covers 7 bases. The CDR3 is cut off 1 residue early in the read; its end comes from the germline J gene. After removal of 6 bases from V and 0 bases from J, the junction contained 2 bases not matched to a gene. From germline, CDR1 is MNHDT and CDR2 YYDKIL. This CDR3 is 13 amino acids long.

This clone was seen only once. These gene names are mouse names. The observed sequence ends 1 residue before the CDR3 terminus, with the missing tail filled in from the germline J gene. The chain has TRBV16 and TRBJ2-4, with 12 bases that match TRBD2. The CDR3 is 16 amino acids. CDR1 and CDR2 (germline): SGHSA, FRNQAP. Trimming took 2 bases from V and 1 from J; bases not matched to a gene: 1. The sequenced CDR3 bases are TGTGCAAGCAGCTTAAGGACTGGGGGGGGTCAAAACACCTTGTAC. It encodes CASSLRTGGGQNTLY. The entire CDR3 sequence reads CASSLRTGGGQNTLYF. Based on the CDR3 plus reference TRBV16 and TRBJ2-4, the full variable domain is NAGVIQTPRHKVTGKGQEATLWCEPISGHSAVFWYRQTIVQGLEFLTYFRNQAPIDDSGMPKERFSAQMPNQSHSTLKIQSTQPQDSAVYLCASSLRTGGGQNTLYFGAGTRLSVL.

As regards this clone: Gene names and germline match the mouse. The read ends 1 residue before the CDR3 terminus; that terminus is restored from the germline J gene. The chain employs TRBV5 and TRBJ2-1; 11 nucleotides agree with TRBD2. Trimming cost V 4 bases and J 3 bases; bases outside gene matches: 5. The CDR3 length is 16 residues. The germline CDR1 and CDR2 sequences are LGHNA and YNLKQL (reference sequence). The CDR3 spells CASSPSGLGGYAEQFF. The sequenced part of the CDR3 DNA is TGTGCCAGCAGCCCCTCAGGACTGGGGGGCTATGCTGAGCAGTTC.

For this clone: Gene names and germline refer to mouse. The DNA ends 1 residue before the CDR3 does, and the rest of the CDR3 is filled in from the germline J gene. The chain recombines TRBV13-1 with TRBJ2-1; 9 positions match TRBD1. CDR3 length equals 15 residues. J gave up 3 bases and V 2 bases, and 3 bases lay outside the gene matches. Looked up from germline, CDR1 is NSHNY and CDR2 is SYGAGN. The CDR3 is CASSDGTGPYAEQFF. The DNA read from the CDR3 is TGTGCCAGCAGTGACGGGACAGGGCCCTATGCTGAGCAGTTC.

As regards this clone: Gene names and germline refer to mouse. The sequenced CDR3 bases are TGTGCCAGCAGTCGACAGGGTAATTCGCCCCTCTAC. It translates to CASSRQGNSPLY. The complete CDR3 sequence is CASSRQGNSPLYF. The V and J genes are TRBV26 and TRBJ1-6, with TRBD1 matching over 7 bases. The missing CDR3 end, 1 residue past where the read stops, is filled in from the germline J gene. TRBJ1-6 is designated an ORF whose function remains uncertain. CDR3 length equals 13 residues. With V trimmed by 4 bases and J by 6 bases, 0 bases remained unmatched. Germline V CDR1 and CDR2: KGHPV, FQNQEV (reference sequence).

On this clone itself: Gene names and germline refer to mouse. The DNA ends 1 residue before the CDR3 does, and the rest of the CDR3 is filled in from the germline J gene. V and J are TRBV16 and TRBJ2-7, with D possibly being TRBD1 or TRBD2 (5 bases each). There are 14 residues in the CDR3. The ends were cut back, 1 base at V and 3 bases at J, with 10 bases in the middle. Looked up from germline, CDR1 is SGHSA and CDR2 is FRNQAP. CDR3 loop: CASSLGGRDYEQYF. CDR3 bases read: TGTGCAAGCAGCTTAGGGGGCAGGGACTATGAACAGTAC. Using reference TRBV16 and TRBJ2-7 for the parts outside the CDR3, the full variable domain is NAGVIQTPRHKVTGKGQEATLWCEPISGHSAVFWYRQTIVQGLEFLTYFRNQAPIDDSGMPKERFSAQMPNQSHSTLKIQSTQPQDSAVYLCASSLGGRDYEQYFGPGTRLTVL.

As concerns this clone: Here the gene names and germline are mouse. The read is 1 residue too short to cover the CDR3 end, so that end is filled in from the germline J gene. This rearrangement joins TRBV14 to TRBJ2-2; 7 positions match TRBD1. Trimming removed 0 bases from V and 0 bases from J; junction bases left unmatched: 2. CDR1 is SGHDT and CDR2 is FRDEAV in the germline V gene. The CDR3 has 16 amino acids. CDR3 region: CASSFSGQSNTGQLYF. CDR3 DNA, as far as it was read: TGTGCCAGCAGTTTCTCGGGACAGTCAAACACCGGGCAGCTCTAC.

As regards this clone: Gene labels here are mouse ones. The DNA ends 1 residue before the CDR3 does, and the rest of the CDR3 is filled in from the germline J gene. The chain carries TRBV13-3 and TRBJ1-5, with TRBD1 matching over 9 bases. The V segment lost 5 bases and the J segment 3 bases; nucleotides outside the gene matches: 0. This CDR3 is built from 13 residues. Germline CDR1 and CDR2: NNHDY and SYVADS. Partial CDR3 DNA: TGTGCCAGCAGGACAGGGGGCAACCAGGCTCCGCTT. This sequence encodes CASRTGGNQAPL. In full, the CDR3 reads CASRTGGNQAPLF.

On this clone itself: Germline and genes: mouse. The read comes to an end 1 residue before the CDR3 does, leaving the germline J gene to fill in the end. The genes are TRBV15 and TRBJ2-7, with TRBD1 matching over 9 bases. This CDR3 has 14 amino acids. CDR1 SGHND and CDR2 FRSKSL come from the germline V gene. J gave up 2 bases and V 6 bases, and 5 bases lay outside the gene matches. The CDR3 here is CASRPGTGTYEQYF. CDR3 DNA, as far as it was read: TGTGCCAGCAGGCCCGGGACAGGGACCTATGAACAGTAC.

Concerning this clone itself: Gene names denote mouse genes. The CDR3 end lies 1 residue beyond the end of the read and is filled in from the germline J gene. The gene calls are TRBV12-2 and TRBJ2-3; TRBD1 matches at 10 bases. This CDR3 is built from 16 residues. Trimming at V came to 0 bases and at J to 1 base, leaving 3 bases not matched to a gene. Germline CDR1 and CDR2: SGHLS and HYDKME. The sequenced part of the CDR3 DNA is TGTGCCAGCTCTCTCGAGGGGACAGGGGGTGCAGAAACGCTGTAT. Its translation: CASSLEGTGGAETLY. The CDR3 in full is CASSLEGTGGAETLYF.

On this clone itself: Each gene name is a mouse one. Read data end 1 residue before the CDR3 end; the end is taken from the germline J gene. This rearrangement joins TRBV13-2 to TRBJ1-2, with TRBD1 matching 7 bases. The ends lost 2 bases at V and 0 bases at J; junction bases unmatched: 4. This CDR3 is built from 15 residues. Germline CDR1 is NNHNN and CDR2 is SYGAGS (reference sequence). The part of the CDR3 DNA that was read is TGTGCCAGCGGTGAGAGGGACAGTGCAAACTCCGACTACACC. The encoded protein is CASGERDSANSDYT. The entire CDR3 protein reads CASGERDSANSDYTF.

There are a few counts of this clone. These gene names are mouse names. The DNA ends 1 residue before the CDR3 does, and the rest of the CDR3 is filled in from the germline J gene. The chain uses TRBV16 and TRBJ2-7; 10 nucleotides line up with TRBD2. J gave up 4 bases and V 0 bases, and 3 bases lay outside the gene matches. Germline V CDR1 and CDR2: SGHSA, FRNQAP. CDR3 size: 15 residues. The sequenced part of the CDR3 DNA is TGTGCAAGCAGCTTAGATCTGGACTGGGGGTATGAACAGTAC. Protein sequence: CASSLDLDWGYEQY. The CDR3 as a whole reads CASSLDLDWGYEQYF. The full variable domain, with the rest looked up from reference TRBV16 and TRBJ2-7, is NAGVIQTPRHKVTGKGQEATLWCEPISGHSAVFWYRQTIVQGLEFLTYFRNQAPIDDSGMPKERFSAQMPNQSHSTLKIQSTQPQDSAVYLCASSLDLDWGYEQYFGPGTRLTVL.

A word on this clone: Any gene name here is a mouse gene name. Read sequence stops 1 residue before the CDR3 end, and the germline J gene provides the missing end. V and J are TRBV1 and TRBJ1-3; D is undetermined. CDR1 and CDR2 (germline): NSQYPW, LRSPGD (reference sequence). This CDR3 has 15 residues. The V end lost 0 bases, the J end lost 0 bases, and 6 bases lay between the germline ends. The CDR3 here is CTCSAERISGNTLYF. Partial CDR3 DNA: TGCACCTGCAGTGCAGAACGGATTTCTGGAAATACGCTCTAT.

Regarding this clone: Gene names follow the mouse nomenclature. Sequencing ends 1 residue short of the CDR3 end; the germline J gene provides the rest. Additional DNA sequences in this sample encode the identical CDR3. V usage is TRBV13-2 and J usage is TRBJ2-7, with 9 bases lining up with TRBD2. The germline gives CDR1 NNHNN, CDR2 SYGAGS (reference sequence). After removal of 0 bases from V and 5 bases from J, the junction contained 3 bases not matched to a gene. The CDR3 is 14 residues long. CDR3 DNA, as far as it was read: TGTGCCAGCGGTGATGCCCTGGGGGGGGATGAACAGTAC. Translating it yields CASGDALGGDEQY. In full, the CDR3 is CASGDALGGDEQYF.

On this clone itself: Mouse germline and gene names are used. The CDR3 end is not reached by the read, which stops 1 residue before it; the germline J gene fills it in. The chain uses TRBV4 and TRBJ2-4, with 9 bases aligning to TRBD2. CDR3 length: 14 amino acids. Per the germline V gene, CDR1 is LGHDT and CDR2 is YNNKQL (reference sequence). The J segment lost 8 bases and the V segment lost 4 bases, leaving 7 bases of the junction unmatched. CDR3 DNA (partial): TGTGCCAGCAGCTCGACTGGGGGTAGTTCCACCTTGTAC. This sequence encodes CASSSTGGSSTLY. From start to end, the CDR3 is CASSSTGGSSTLYF.

This clone showed up just a few times. The listed genes are named as in mouse. The CDR3 bases that were read are TGTGCCAGCTCTCCCGGACAGCCAAATACGCTCTAT. It codes for CASSPGQPNTLY. In full, the CDR3 reads CASSPGQPNTLYF. The chain recombines TRBV12-1 with TRBJ1-3; D perhaps matches TRBD1 (6 bases). The read ends 1 residue early relative to the CDR3; the germline J gene fills the gap. V gave up 2 bases and J gave up 6 bases, with 10 bases separating them. Per germline, CDR1 SGHSN and CDR2 HYEKVE. The CDR3 length is 13 residues.

Comment on this clone: Gene names are the mouse ones. Read coverage stops 1 residue before the CDR3 terminus; the germline J gene supplies the remainder. This sequence joins TRBV19 and TRBJ2-3; TRBD1 agrees at 7 bases. V trimming: 0 bases; J trimming: 5 bases; junction bases outside the gene matches: 6. The germline V gene encodes CDR1 FNHDT and CDR2 SITEND (reference sequence). This CDR3 has 15 residues. This CDR3 is CASSIEHRGGETLYF. The part of the CDR3 DNA that was read is TGTGCCAGCAGTATAGAGCACAGGGGTGGAGAAACGCTGTAT.

Worth noting for this clone: Gene names denote mouse genes. CDR3 sequence reads: CASSPGQVSNERLFF. Incomplete CDR3 DNA: TGTGCCAGCTCTCCGGGACAGGTTTCCAACGAAAGATTATTT. The chain joins TRBV12-1 to TRBJ1-4; 8 nucleotides agree with TRBD1. The CDR3 goes on 1 residue after the read ends, and that part is filled in from the germline J gene. This CDR3 has 15 residues. The V and J ends lost 2 bases and 0 bases, in that order; junction bases with no gene match: 1. Germline V gene data show CDR1 as SGHSN and CDR2 as HYEKVE. The complete variable domain, with remaining parts taken from reference TRBV12-1 and TRBJ1-4, reads DSGVVQSPRHIIKEKGGRSVLTCIPISGHSNVVWYQQTLGKELKFLIQHYEKVERDKGFLPSRFSVQQFDDYHSEMNMSALELEDSAMYFCASSPGQVSNERLFFGHGTKLSVL.

On this clone itself: Gene names are the mouse ones. Coverage ceases 1 residue before the CDR3 finishes, and the germline J gene fills in the end. This sequence joins TRBV5 and TRBJ2-5; 8 positions agree with TRBD2. The germline CDR1 and CDR2 sequences are LGHNA and YNLKQL (reference sequence). V was pared by 4 bases and J by 0 bases, with 3 bases of the junction left unmatched. The CDR3 spans 15 residues. The CDR3 protein is CASSRLGINQDTQYF. The CDR3 bases that were read are TGTGCCAGCAGCCGACTGGGGATTAACCAAGACACCCAGTAC.

This clone was found once. Any gene name here is a mouse gene name. Coverage ceases 1 residue before the CDR3 finishes, and the germline J gene fills in the end. The chain is built from TRBV5 and TRBJ1-6; D may be TRBD1 (5 bases). Being an ORF, TRBJ1-6 has a function that is uncertain. CDR1 is LGHNA, CDR2 YNLKQL, per germline (reference sequence). The CDR3 runs to 16 residues. V was shortened by 0 bases and J by 7 bases, with 13 bases between the two germline ends. The covered CDR3 bases are TGTGCCAGCAGCCAAGAAAAGGGGCGCGTAAATTCGCCCCTCTAC. This gives the protein CASSQEKGRVNSPLY. The entire CDR3 protein reads CASSQEKGRVNSPLYF.